The source of this T cell receptor (beta chain) is a study of Graves' ophthalmopathy and Graves' hyperthyroidism. The germline gives CDR1 SGHRS, CDR2 YFSETQ. Trimming stripped 3 bases from V and 4 bases from J, with 23 bases between. This CDR3 spans 17 amino acids. Scientists amplified the TCR beta CDR3 regions from RNA transcripts. RT-PCR was first run with HTBI primers, then multiplex PCR in a second round. TCRdb itself ran the multiplex PCR reads through MiXCR, one entry per CDR3 protein. The table records 620,000 or so distinct CDR3 sequences, about a fifth of them present only once. The table lists this clonotype with a few counts.

Sequenced material: peripheral blood. This receptor was taken from a woman in her late teens or twenties with stable Graves' hyperthyroidism. Some clones in this sample may be carry-over from other donors' samples. This rearrangement joins TRBV5-1 to TRBJ2-7, with TRBD1 as a possible D gene (6 bases). CDR3 loop: CASSSIPSGVGIYEQYF. Written as DNA, the CDR3 is TGCGCCAGCAGCTCGATACCCTCAGGGGTGGGGATTTACGAGCAGTACTTC.